Presented here are 28 T cell receptor beta chains from one specimen sequenced in a study of early T cells in non-severe SARS-CoV-2 infection. TCRdb itself ran the 5' RACE reads through MiXCR, one entry per CDR3 protein. The top ten hold 1.2% of the sample, which has about 62,000 distinct CDR3 sequences, about 9.9% seen once. The source material was whole blood. These receptors came from an adult who was a healthcare worker with PCR-confirmed SARS-CoV-2 infection or an uninfected control (not recorded which).

This clonotype has at least ten counts. The CDR3 protein is CASSLISGETQYF. The CDR3 bases are TGTGCCAGCAGCTTAATCAGCGGTGAGACCCAGTACTTC. The chain is built from TRBV7-2 and TRBJ2-5; D is possibly TRBD2 (5 bases). The V and J ends lost 2 bases and 5 bases respectively, with 9 bases between them. CDR1 SGHTA and CDR2 FQGNSA come from the germline V gene. This CDR3 contains 13 residues.

This clonotype has a count of ten or more. V is TRBV5-1 and J is TRBJ2-1; maybe TRBD2 (5 bases). With 4 bases removed from V and 2 bases from J, the gap between germline ends came to 13 bases. The CDR3 length is 15 residues. Germline-derived CDR1 and CDR2 are SGHRS and YFSETQ. CDR3 sequence (DNA): TGCGCCAGCAGCCCAATGCCCGGGACCTACAATGAGCAGTTCTTC. It codes for CASSPMPGTYNEQFF.

The rearrangement uses TRBV29-1 and TRBJ2-5; no firm D call. Trimming stripped 5 bases from V and 3 bases from J, with 10 bases between. Germline CDR1 reads SQVTM; CDR2 reads ANQGSEA. The CDR3 is 12 amino acids. The CDR3, as DNA: TGCAGCGTTACCCATGGTGAAGAGACCCAGTACTTC. This encodes CSVTHGEETQYF.

In its sample, this clonotype was seen many times. The chain employs TRBV21-1 and TRBJ2-3; no DNA check was done on the table's D call, TRBD1. TRBV21-1 is flagged as a pseudogene. The length of the CDR3 is 19 residues. The CDR3 DNA sequence: TGTGCCAGCAGCGGGCAACCGGGACAGGTGGAGATCGGGGCAGATACGCAGTATTTT. Translation: CASSGQPGQVEIGADTQYF.

The CDR3 bases are TGTGCCAGCAGTCTGGGGCGCGGGACTGAAGCTTTCTTT. Translating gives CASSLGRGTEAFF. The V call is TRBV6-6, the J call TRBJ1-1, with D perhaps TRBD1 (5 bases). The V end was cut by 5 bases, the J end by 5 bases, with 12 bases between. This CDR3 spans 13 amino acids. The germline V gene encodes CDR1 MNHNY and CDR2 SVGAGI (reference sequence).

In its sample, this clonotype was seen a few times. The J gene is TRBJ2-1, the V gene TRBV10-1, with D unresolved. Trimming shortened V by 4 bases and J by 2 bases, and 12 bases separated the two germline ends. CDR1 WNHNN and CDR2 SYGVQD come from the germline V gene (reference sequence). The CDR3 loop spans 15 amino acids. The CDR3 reads CASSAVGPTYNEQFF. The DNA of the CDR3 is TGCGCCAGCAGTGCCGTAGGCCCAACCTACAATGAGCAGTTCTTC.

Many counts were recorded for this clonotype. V is TRBV6-1 and J is TRBJ1-2; 11 bases agree with TRBD1. CDR3 length: 14 amino acids. Germline assignment: CDR1 MNHNS and CDR2 SASEGT. The J segment lost 6 bases and the V segment lost 7 bases, leaving 7 bases of the junction unmatched. As DNA, the CDR3 is TGTGCCAGCACCTCAGGACAGGGGGCTAATGGCTACACCTTC. Amino acid sequence: CASTSGQGANGYTF.

The rearrangement uses TRBV6-5 and TRBJ2-3; a possible D gene is TRBD2 (7 bases). The germline V gene has CDR1 MNHEY and CDR2 SVGAGI. V dropped 6 bases and J dropped 2 bases, with 12 bases sitting between them. The CDR3 contains 14 residues. This CDR3 reads CASRSGGLTDTQYF. The DNA for the CDR3 is TGTGCCAGCAGGTCGGGGGGCCTCACAGATACGCAGTATTTT.

The rearrangement uses TRBV12-3 or TRBV12-4 and TRBJ2-5, with D unclear. The CDR3 sequence is 14 residues long. Trimming shortened V by 6 bases and J by 5 bases, and 16 bases separated the two germline ends. The CDR3 region has the DNA TGTGCCAGCAGCCCCGGACGGCGAATGGAGACCCAGTACTTC. It encodes CASSPGRRMETQYF.

This clonotype was recorded at least ten times. J is TRBJ1-1 and V is TRBV12-3 or TRBV12-4; D ambiguous. The CDR3 extends over 15 amino acids. Trimming shortened V by 1 base and J by 1 base, and 10 bases separated the two germline ends. Here the CDR3 DNA reads TGTGCCAGCAGTTTAGGGGTACACCCGAACACTGAAGCTTTCTTT. This translates into CASSLGVHPNTEAFF.

This rearrangement joins TRBV20-1 to TRBJ2-5; D unclear. CDR1 is DFQATT, CDR2 SNEGSKA, per germline (reference sequence). V was clipped by 1 base and J by 5 bases, with 5 bases between them. This CDR3 is 11 amino acids long. CDR3 bases: TGCAGTGCTAGAGCTTTGGAGACCCAGTACTTC. This translates into CSARALETQYF.

This clonotype was picked up a small number of times. V and J are TRBV29-1 and TRBJ2-1; D possibly corresponds to TRBD1 (6 bases). The CDR3 spans 12 residues. Trimming removed 8 bases at V and 1 base at J, with 9 bases between. Germline assignment: CDR1 SQVTM and CDR2 ANQGSEA. The CDR3 DNA sequence: TGCAGCCCGGGGACATCCTACAATGAGCAGTTCTTC. Its protein product is CSPGTSYNEQFF.

At least ten counts were recorded for this clonotype. The chain joins TRBV11-2 to TRBJ2-7; 9 bases are a match to TRBD1. The germline gives CDR1 SGHAT, CDR2 FQNNGV. With V trimmed by 4 bases and J by 5 bases, 3 bases remained unmatched. The CDR3 totals 13 residues. CDR3 in DNA: TGTGCCAGCAGCTGGGACAGGGTGCACGAGCAGTACGTC. As protein: CASSWDRVHEQYV.

The V gene is TRBV6-6, the J gene TRBJ2-5; no clear D gene. The CDR3 has 11 amino acids. The germline V gene encodes CDR1 MNHNY and CDR2 SVGAGI (reference sequence). Deletions cut 5 bases from V and 2 bases from J, with 3 bases between. CDR3 coding DNA: TGTGCCAGCAGTAAACAAGAGACCCAGTACTTC. This codes for CASSKQETQYF.

The chain joins TRBV5-1 to TRBJ2-2, with D uncertain. Trimming stripped 2 bases from V and 5 bases from J, with 22 bases between. Germline values: CDR1 SGHRS, CDR2 YFSETQ. This CDR3 is 18 amino acids long. The CDR3 here is CASSLGRPDRPTTGELFF. The CDR3 DNA is TGCGCCAGCAGCTTAGGCAGACCAGATCGCCCAACAACCGGGGAGCTGTTTTTT. Filled out from reference TRBV5-1 and TRBJ2-2, the complete variable domain reads KAGVTQTPRYLIKTRGQQVTLSCSPISGHRSVSWYQQTPGQGLQFLFEYFSETQRNKGNFPGRFSGRQFSNSRSEMNVSTLELGDSALYLCASSLGRPDRPTTGELFFGEGSRLTVL.

This clonotype was recorded at least ten times. The V gene is TRBV11-2, the J gene TRBJ2-3; D gene unclear. The V and J ends lost 3 bases and 0 bases respectively, with 13 bases between them. Germline values: CDR1 SGHAT, CDR2 FQNNGV. This CDR3 comprises 16 residues. The CDR3 nucleotides read TGTGCCAGCAGCTTTGGGCCCGGCGGTAGCACAGATACGCAGTATTTT. Translating gives CASSFGPGGSTDTQYF.

This clonotype occurred a few times. The chain uses TRBV7-2 and TRBJ1-1; 7 bases fit TRBD1. Germline CDR1 and CDR2: SGHTA and FQGNSA. The V segment lost 5 bases and the J segment 7 bases; nucleotides outside the gene matches: 13. The CDR3 runs to 15 residues. This chain's CDR3 is CASSPRRGQHVEAFF. The DNA for the CDR3 is TGTGCCAGCAGCCCACGCCGGGGACAGCATGTTGAAGCTTTCTTT.

This clonotype was picked up many times. The gene calls are TRBV28 and TRBJ2-1; 11 nucleotides line up with TRBD2. Germline V CDR1 and CDR2: MDHEN, SYDVKM. After removal of 3 bases from V and 6 bases from J, the junction contained 4 bases not matched to a gene. This CDR3 has 15 amino acids. CDR3 residues: CASSFLAGGFNEQFF. Here the CDR3 DNA reads TGTGCCAGCAGTTTCTTAGCGGGGGGGTTCAATGAGCAGTTCTTC. The whole variable domain, remainder taken from reference TRBV28 and TRBJ2-1, is DVKVTQSSRYLVKRTGEKVFLECVQDMDHENMFWYRQDPGLGLRLIYFSYDVKMKEKGDIPEGYSVSREKKERFSLILESASTNQTSMYLCASSFLAGGFNEQFFGPGTRLTVL.

The V gene is TRBV6-5, the J gene TRBJ1-6; 11 bases line up with TRBD1. Germline values: CDR1 MNHEY, CDR2 SVGAGI. This CDR3 spans 16 amino acids. Trimming cost V 5 bases and J 7 bases; bases outside gene matches: 7. The CDR3 loop is CASSTRTGGRNSPLHF. DNA of the CDR3: TGTGCCAGCAGTACCCGGACAGGGGGCAGGAATTCACCCCTCCACTTT.

The chain combines TRBV11-2 with TRBJ2-1; tentatively, D is TRBD2 (6 bases). Looked up from germline, CDR1 is SGHAT and CDR2 is FQNNGV. Trimming took 3 bases from V and 8 from J, leaving 17 bases between them. The CDR3 loop spans 15 amino acids. The CDR3 DNA reads as TGTGCCAGCAGCTTGGGCAGGACTAAATGGGATGAGCAGTTCTTC. This codes for CASSLGRTKWDEQFF.

This clonotype was found a few times. Sequence at one end of the junction differs from germline and may be a read error. CDR3 in DNA: TGCAGCGTTGCCGCTTCACGGGTTTTC. This codes for CSVAASRVF. The genes are TRBV29-1 and TRBJ1-2, with D unclear. Germline CDR1 SQVTM, CDR2 ANQGSEA. This CDR3 spans 9 amino acids. Complete variable domain (other parts from reference TRBV29-1 and TRBJ1-2): SAVISQKPSRDICQRGTSLTIQCQVDSQVTMMFWYRQQPGQSLTLIATANQGSEATYESGFVIDKFPISRPNLTFSTLTVSNMSPEDSSIYLCSVAASRVFGSGTRLTVV.

This chain uses TRBV19 with TRBJ2-1; D may be TRBD2 (6 bases). Per germline, CDR1 LNHDA and CDR2 SQIVND (reference sequence). V was cut by 11 bases and J by 6 bases, with 14 bases left in between. The CDR3 spans 12 residues. CDR3: CAPRSSGNEQFF. The DNA of the CDR3 is TGTGCCCCTAGGAGTAGCGGCAATGAGCAGTTCTTC.

In this sample, this clonotype turned up many times. This chain joins TRBV3-1 and TRBJ1-4; D unclear. Per germline, CDR1 LGHDT and CDR2 YNNKEL (reference sequence). The CDR3 contains 16 residues. The V gene lost 0 bases and the J gene lost 1 base, with 9 bases spanning the gap. The CDR3 protein is CASSQDAGKTNEKLFF. The CDR3 DNA follows: TGTGCCAGCAGCCAAGATGCGGGAAAAACTAATGAAAAACTGTTTTTT.

This clonotype was seen repeatedly, ten times or more. This rearrangement joins TRBV24-1 to TRBJ2-3; D gene uncertain. V lost 7 bases and J 3 bases, leaving 16 bases between the germline ends. There are 15 residues in the CDR3. Germline V CDR1 and CDR2: KGHDR, SFDVKD. The CDR3 sequence: CATRYRYRVTDTQYF. CDR3 bases: TGTGCCACCAGATACCGCTACAGAGTAACAGATACGCAGTATTTT.

This clonotype was counted ten times or more. The chain links TRBV5-1 to TRBJ1-3; 8 bases align to TRBD1. J was trimmed by 2 bases and V by 1 base; bases with no gene match: 2. This CDR3 is built from 15 residues. The germline CDR1 and CDR2 sequences are SGHRS and YFSETQ. The CDR3: CASSLQGATGNTIYF. DNA of the CDR3: TGCGCCAGCAGCTTGCAGGGGGCGACTGGAAACACCATATATTTT.

This clonotype came up many times. The genes are TRBV9 and TRBJ1-4; perhaps TRBD1 as D (6 bases). CDR1 and CDR2 from the germline V gene are SGDLS and YYNGEE. This CDR3 has 13 amino acids. Trimming took off 4 bases at V and 5 bases at J, with 9 bases between the two ends. The CDR3 reads CASSTGLNEKLFF. The CDR3 DNA is TGTGCCAGCAGCACAGGGTTGAATGAAAAACTGTTTTTT.

This clonotype was observed a handful of times. V gene TRBV29-1 combines with J gene TRBJ1-1; D uncertain. The CDR3 runs 15 residues. With 3 bases removed from V and 1 base from J, the gap between germline ends came to 15 bases. Germline CDR1 reads SQVTM; CDR2 reads ANQGSEA. The CDR3 nucleotides are TGCAGCGTTGATTCTCCGGGCATCAGGAACACTGAAGCTTTCTTT. Its translation is CSVDSPGIRNTEAFF.

This clonotype was found a few times. The rearrangement links TRBV28 to TRBJ2-7; perhaps TRBD1 as D (7 bases). This CDR3 comprises 16 residues. Per the germline V gene, CDR1 is MDHEN and CDR2 is SYDVKM. The ends were cut back, 4 bases at V and 3 bases at J, with 19 bases in the middle. The CDR3 DNA follows: TGTGCCAGCAGTTCCCCCAACCGCAGGGGGGACTACGAGCAGTACGTC. Translated, it gives CASSSPNRRGDYEQYV.